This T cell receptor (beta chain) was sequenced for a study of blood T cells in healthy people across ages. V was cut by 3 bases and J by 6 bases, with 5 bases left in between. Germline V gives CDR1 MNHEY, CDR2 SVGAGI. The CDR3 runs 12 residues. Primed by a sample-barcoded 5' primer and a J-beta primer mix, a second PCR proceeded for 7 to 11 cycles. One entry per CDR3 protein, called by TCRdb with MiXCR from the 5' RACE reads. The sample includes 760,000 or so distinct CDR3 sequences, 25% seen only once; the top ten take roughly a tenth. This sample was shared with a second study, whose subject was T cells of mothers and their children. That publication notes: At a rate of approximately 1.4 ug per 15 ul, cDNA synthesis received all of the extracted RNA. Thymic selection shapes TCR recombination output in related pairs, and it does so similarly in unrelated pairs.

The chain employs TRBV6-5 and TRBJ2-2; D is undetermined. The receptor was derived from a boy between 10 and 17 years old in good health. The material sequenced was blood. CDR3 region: CASSYTAGELFF. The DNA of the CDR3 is TGTGCCAGCAGTTATACCGCCGGGGAGCTGTTTTTT.